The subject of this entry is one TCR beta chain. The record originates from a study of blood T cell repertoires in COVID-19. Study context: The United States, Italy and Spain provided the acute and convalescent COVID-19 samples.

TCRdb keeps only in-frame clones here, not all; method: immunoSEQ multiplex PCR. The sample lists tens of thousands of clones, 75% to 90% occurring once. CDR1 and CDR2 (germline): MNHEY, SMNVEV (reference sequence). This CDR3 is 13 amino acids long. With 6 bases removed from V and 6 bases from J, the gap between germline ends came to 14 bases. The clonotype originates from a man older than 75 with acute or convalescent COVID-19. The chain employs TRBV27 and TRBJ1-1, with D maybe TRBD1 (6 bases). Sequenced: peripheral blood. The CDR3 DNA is TGTGCCAGCAGGCTACAGGGTACGGCTGAAGCTTTCTTT. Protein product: CASRLQGTAEAFF.